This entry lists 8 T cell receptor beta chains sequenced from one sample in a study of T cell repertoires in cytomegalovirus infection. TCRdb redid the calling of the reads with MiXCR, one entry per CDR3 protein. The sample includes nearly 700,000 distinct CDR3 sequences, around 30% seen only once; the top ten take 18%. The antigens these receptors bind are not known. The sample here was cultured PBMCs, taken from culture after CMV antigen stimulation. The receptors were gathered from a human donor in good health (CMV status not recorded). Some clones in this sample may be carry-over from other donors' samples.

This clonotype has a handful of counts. The CDR3 sequence is CASSRTGAYNEQFF. The DNA of the CDR3 is TGTGCCAGTAGTCGAACAGGGGCCTACAATGAGCAGTTCTTC. The rearrangement uses TRBV19 and TRBJ2-1; 7 bases match TRBD1. With 5 bases clipped from V and 2 bases from J, the junction kept 3 bases outside the gene matches. Germline CDR1 and CDR2: LNHDA and SQIVND (reference sequence). The CDR3 is 14 amino acids.

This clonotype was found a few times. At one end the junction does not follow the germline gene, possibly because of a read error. The CDR3 loop is CASSLAEDTRYF. The CDR3 coding sequence is TGTGCCAGCAGCTTAGCTGAAGATACGCGGTATTTT. This chain uses TRBV7-2 with TRBJ2-3, with D hard to call. The CDR3 covers 12 residues. Germline CDR1 and CDR2: SGHTA and FQGNSA.

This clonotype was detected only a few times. Here the CDR3 DNA reads TGTGCCAGCAGCTTGAAAGGGACAGGGATGTCCTACGAGCAGTACTTC. Its protein is CASSLKGTGMSYEQYF. The chain uses TRBV5-4 and TRBJ2-7, with 9 bases aligning to TRBD1. The CDR3 runs 16 residues. Germline trimming cut 1 base from V and 1 base from J; bases unmatched to any gene: 6. Germline V lookup: CDR1 SGHNT, CDR2 YYREEE (reference sequence).

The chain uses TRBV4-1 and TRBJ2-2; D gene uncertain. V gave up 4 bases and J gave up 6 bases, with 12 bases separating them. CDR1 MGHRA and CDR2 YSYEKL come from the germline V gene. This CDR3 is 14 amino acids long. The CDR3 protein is CASSPRLHSGELFF. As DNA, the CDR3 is TGCGCCAGCAGCCCAAGACTCCATTCCGGGGAGCTGTTTTTT.

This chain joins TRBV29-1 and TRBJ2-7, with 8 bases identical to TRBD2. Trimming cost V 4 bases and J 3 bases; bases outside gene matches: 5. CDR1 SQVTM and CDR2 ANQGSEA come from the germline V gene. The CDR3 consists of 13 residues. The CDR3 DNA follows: TGCAGCGTTGTACTAGCGGTCGACTACGAGCAGTACTTC. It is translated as CSVVLAVDYEQYF.

The CDR3, as DNA: TGTGCCAGCAGCTTAGAGCGGAGCCAAAAAGAGACCCAGTACTTC. Protein sequence: CASSLERSQKETQYF. The chain uses TRBV7-2 and TRBJ2-5, with D possibly TRBD2 on 5 matching bases. V lost 1 base and J lost 3, with 12 bases in between. CDR1 SGHTA and CDR2 FQGNSA come from the germline V gene. The CDR3 is 15 residues long.

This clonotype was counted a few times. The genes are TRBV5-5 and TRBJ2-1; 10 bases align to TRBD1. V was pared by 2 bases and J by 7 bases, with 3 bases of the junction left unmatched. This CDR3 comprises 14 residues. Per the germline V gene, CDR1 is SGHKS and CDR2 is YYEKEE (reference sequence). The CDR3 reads CASSFRDRGNEQFF. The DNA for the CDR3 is TGTGCCAGCAGCTTCCGGGACAGGGGTAATGAGCAGTTCTTC.

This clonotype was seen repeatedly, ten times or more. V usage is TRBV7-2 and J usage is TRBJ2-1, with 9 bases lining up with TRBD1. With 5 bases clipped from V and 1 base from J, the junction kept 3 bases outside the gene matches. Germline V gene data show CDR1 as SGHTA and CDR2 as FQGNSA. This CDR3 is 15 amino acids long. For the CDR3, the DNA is TGTGCCAGCAGCCCGACAGGGGGATCCTACAATGAGCAGTTCTTC. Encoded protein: CASSPTGGSYNEQFF. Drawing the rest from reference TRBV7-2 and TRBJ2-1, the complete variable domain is GAGVSQSPSNKVTEKGKDVELRCDPISGHTALYWYRQSLGQGLEFLIYFQGNSAPDKSGLPSDRFSAERTGGSVSTLTIQRTQQEDSAVYLCASSPTGGSYNEQFFGPGTRLTVL.